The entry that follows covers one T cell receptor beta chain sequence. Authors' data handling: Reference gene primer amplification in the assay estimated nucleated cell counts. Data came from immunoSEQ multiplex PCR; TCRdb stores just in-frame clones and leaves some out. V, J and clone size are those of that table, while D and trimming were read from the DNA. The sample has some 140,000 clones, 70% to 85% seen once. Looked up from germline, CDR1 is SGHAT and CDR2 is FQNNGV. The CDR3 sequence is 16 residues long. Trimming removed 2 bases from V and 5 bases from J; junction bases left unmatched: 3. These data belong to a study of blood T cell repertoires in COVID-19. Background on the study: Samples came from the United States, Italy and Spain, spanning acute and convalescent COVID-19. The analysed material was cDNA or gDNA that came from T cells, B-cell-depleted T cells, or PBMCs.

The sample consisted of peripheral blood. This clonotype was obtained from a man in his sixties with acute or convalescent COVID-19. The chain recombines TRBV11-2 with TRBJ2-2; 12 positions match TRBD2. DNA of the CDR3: TGTGCCAGCAGCTTATCCCTAGCGGGAGGGACCGGGGAGCTGTTTTTT. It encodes CASSLSLAGGTGELFF.